These 32 T cell receptor beta chains share one sample of origin, sequenced in a study of T cell clonality in common variable immunodeficiency. Study-level findings and limits: In common variable immunodeficiency, TCR beta chains reportedly carried fewer deletions and N-nucleotide insertions.

Sequencing used immunoSEQ multiplex PCR; TCRdb keeps in-frame clones, though not all of them. This sample carries around 33,000 clones, none of them present only once. Antigens for these TCRs are unknown. Material: peripheral blood mononuclear cells. The receptors come from a human donor with common variable immunodeficiency.

This clone was seen ten or more times. The read ends 3 residues early relative to the CDR3; the germline J gene fills the gap. This chain connects TRBV6-1 to TRBJ1-1, with D possibly matching TRBD1 (6 bases). Germline values: CDR1 MNHNS, CDR2 SASEGT. The CDR3 runs 14 residues. V was shortened by 2 bases and J by 3 bases, with 10 bases between the two germline ends. CDR3 region: CASSEMDSYTEAFF. The DNA read from the CDR3 is TGTGCCAGCAGTGAAATGGACAGTTACACTGAA.

This clone has at least ten counts. The CDR3 extends 3 residues past the end of the read, so its final part is completed from the germline J gene. This chain links TRBV7-8 with TRBJ2-1; 8 nucleotides line up with TRBD2. The CDR3 spans 17 residues. Trimming took 4 bases from V and 0 from J; bases not matched to a gene: 8. Germline CDR1 SGHVS, CDR2 FQNEAQ. CDR3 amino acids: CASSSRLALNSYNEQFF. The CDR3 DNA, read in part, is TGTGCCAGCAGCTCCCGACTAGCGCTAAACTCCTACAATGAG.

This clone was seen only a few times. The read ends 3 residues before the CDR3 terminus; that terminus is restored from the germline J gene. This chain joins TRBV29-1 and TRBJ1-2; weak D call: TRBD1 (5 bases). Trimming removed 1 base from V and 3 bases from J, with 12 bases in between. CDR1 is SQVTM, CDR2 ANQGSEA, per germline. The CDR3 contains 14 residues. CDR3 in amino acids: CSVEAQEHHYGYTF. CDR3 bases read: TGCAGCGTTGAAGCACAGGAACACCACTATGGC. Full variable domain (missing parts from reference TRBV29-1 and TRBJ1-2): SAVISQKPSRDICQRGTSLTIQCQVDSQVTMMFWYRQQPGQSLTLIATANQGSEATYESGFVIDKFPISRPNLTFSTLTVSNMSPEDSSIYLCSVEAQEHHYGYTFGSGTRLTVV.

CDR3 bases read: TGTGCCAGCAGCCAAATTACAGGGGTCCACGAG. As protein: CASSQITGVHE. The full CDR3 is CASSQITGVHEQYF. V gene TRBV5-4 combines with J gene TRBJ2-7; the match to TRBD1 covers 7 bases. The observed sequence ends 3 residues before the CDR3 terminus, with the missing tail filled in from the germline J gene. The CDR3 consists of 14 residues. Germline V gene sequence: CDR1 SGHNT, CDR2 YYREEE (reference sequence). The V gene end was trimmed by 4 bases and the J gene end by 5 bases; junction bases not matched to a gene: 9.

This clone has just a few counts. Read data end 3 residues before the CDR3 end; the end is taken from the germline J gene. V is TRBV19 and J is TRBJ2-3; 10 bases map to TRBD1. In germline, CDR1 is LNHDA, CDR2 SQIVND (reference sequence). Trimming removed 6 bases from V and 4 bases from J; junction bases left unmatched: 4. The CDR3 has 14 residues. The DNA read from the CDR3 is TGTGCCAGTAGGGAGACAGGGGGCGCAGATACG. It encodes CASRETGGADT. The entire CDR3 protein reads CASRETGGADTQYF.

This clone occurred a few times. Read coverage stops 3 residues before the CDR3 terminus; the germline J gene supplies the remainder. V usage is TRBV19 and J usage is TRBJ1-2; unclear D gene. The ends were cut back, 4 bases at V and 6 bases at J, with 9 bases in the middle. This CDR3 contains 12 residues. Per germline, CDR1 LNHDA and CDR2 SQIVND (reference sequence). CDR3 protein: CASSRGFDGYTF. The DNA read from the CDR3 is TGTGCCAGTAGTAGAGGGTTCGATGGC.

This clone was recorded a few times. The CDR3 is cut off 3 residues early in the read; its end comes from the germline J gene. The chain recombines TRBV30 with TRBJ2-2, with D tentatively TRBD1 or TRBD2 (5 bases each). V lost 1 base and J lost 4, with 13 bases in between. Germline CDR1 GTSNPN, CDR2 SVGIG (reference sequence). This CDR3 is built from 15 residues. The CDR3 sequence: CAWSERGRATGELFF. The CDR3 bases that were read are TGTGCCTGGAGTGAGAGGGGCAGGGCCACCGGGGAG.

As regards this clone: Read sequence stops 3 residues before the CDR3 end, and the germline J gene provides the missing end. This chain joins TRBV20-1 and TRBJ2-1; a possible D gene is TRBD2 (5 bases). Germline-derived CDR1 and CDR2 are DFQATT and SNEGSKA (reference sequence). This CDR3 has 15 amino acids. Trimming shortened V by 3 bases and J by 4 bases, and 16 bases separated the two germline ends. CDR3 sequence reads: CSASPAELEYNEQFF. CDR3 DNA, as far as it was read: TGCAGTGCTAGCCCAGCGGAACTGGAATACAATGAG.

This clone was seen only a few times. The read ends 3 residues before the CDR3 terminus; that terminus is restored from the germline J gene. The chain uses TRBV7-3 and TRBJ1-4, with a weak D call TRBD1 (5 bases). The CDR3 is 14 amino acids. CDR1 is SGHTA, CDR2 FQGTGA, per germline. V was trimmed by 6 bases and J by 7 bases, leaving 15 bases between them. CDR3 bases read: TGTGCCAGCAGTCCGGGAAATAGGGGTGAAAAA. This sequence encodes CASSPGNRGEK. In full, the CDR3 reads CASSPGNRGEKLFF.

Ten or more counts support this clone. The read stops 3 residues short of the end of the CDR3; the missing end is completed from the germline J gene. The chain carries TRBV20-1 and TRBJ2-7; D is possibly TRBD2 (6 bases). The CDR3 runs 13 residues. Trimming stripped 0 bases from V and 1 base from J, with 7 bases between. The germline V gene has CDR1 DFQATT and CDR2 SNEGSKA (reference sequence). CDR3 region: CSARDGTSYEQYF. CDR3 bases read: TGCAGTGCTAGAGATGGGACTTCCTACGAG.

This clone was seen many times. The CDR3 end lies 3 residues beyond the end of the read and is filled in from the germline J gene. The chain has TRBV20-1 and TRBJ2-7, with D perhaps matching TRBD2 (6 bases). This CDR3 is 12 amino acids long. From germline, CDR1 is DFQATT and CDR2 SNEGSKA (reference sequence). V was trimmed by 3 bases and J by 3 bases, leaving 9 bases between them. Here the CDR3 reads CSASGGGYEQYF. The DNA read from the CDR3 is TGCAGTGCTAGCGGGGGTGGCTACGAG.

This clone occurred many times. The sequence runs out 3 residues before the end of the CDR3; the remainder is reconstructed from the germline J gene. The chain recombines TRBV30 with TRBJ2-5; 14 bases align to TRBD2. With V trimmed by 5 bases and J by 2 bases, 19 bases remained unmatched. This CDR3 is 20 amino acids long. CDR1 and CDR2 (germline): GTSNPN, SVGIG (reference sequence). The CDR3 sequence is CAWGPLRTSGRPGLQETQYF. The sequenced part of the CDR3 DNA is TGTGCCTGGGGGCCCTTAAGGACTAGCGGGAGGCCGGGGCTTCAAGAGACC.

There are a few counts of this clone. The CDR3 extends 3 residues past the end of the read, so its final part is completed from the germline J gene. The identical CDR3 is also encoded by other nucleotide sequences in the sample. This chain links TRBV6-1 with TRBJ1-3, with TRBD1 identical over 10 bases. CDR3 length equals 16 residues. After removal of 3 bases from V and 0 bases from J, the junction contained 2 bases not matched to a gene. Germline V lookup: CDR1 MNHNS, CDR2 SASEGT. Incomplete CDR3 DNA: TGTGCCAGCAGTGAGGGACAGGGGTCCTCTGGAAACACC. It codes for CASSEGQGSSGNT. The entire CDR3 is CASSEGQGSSGNTIYF.

This clone has a handful of counts. The read is 3 residues too short to cover the CDR3 end, so that end is filled in from the germline J gene. The J gene is TRBJ2-1, the V gene TRBV5-1; 15 nucleotides match TRBD2. J gave up 4 bases and V 7 bases, and 9 bases lay outside the gene matches. CDR3 size: 17 residues. From germline, CDR1 is SGHRS and CDR2 YFSETQ. The CDR3 DNA, read in part, is TGCGCCAGCTCCCAGGGACTAGCGGGAGGCCTTTACAATGAG. Residues: CASSQGLAGGLYNE. In full, the CDR3 reads CASSQGLAGGLYNEQFF.

Many counts were recorded for this clone. The CDR3 end falls 3 residues outside the read, so it is completed with the germline J gene. Other nucleotide sequences from this sample produce the same CDR3. V is TRBV30 and J is TRBJ2-3, with 9 bases lining up with TRBD2. Trimming cost V 5 bases and J 0 bases; bases outside gene matches: 9. The CDR3 loop spans 16 amino acids. Germline CDR1 is GTSNPN and CDR2 is SVGIG (reference sequence). The CDR3 region is CAWRLAGSASTDTQYF. The part of the CDR3 DNA that was read is TGTGCCTGGCGGCTAGCGGGATCCGCTAGCACAGATACG.

This clone was observed at least ten times. Coverage ceases 3 residues before the CDR3 finishes, and the germline J gene fills in the end. The J gene is TRBJ1-2, the V gene TRBV10-3; maybe TRBD1 (6 bases). V gave up 10 bases and J gave up 2 bases, with 17 bases separating them. Per the germline V gene, CDR1 is ENHRY and CDR2 is SYGVKD. The CDR3 runs 14 residues. The DNA read from the CDR3 is TGTGCCACGCTAGCCCTGGGGGCGAACTATGGC. Translating it yields CATLALGANYG. The full CDR3 protein reads CATLALGANYGYTF.

This clone was counted only a few times. Read coverage stops 3 residues before the CDR3 terminus; the germline J gene supplies the remainder. The chain has TRBV18 and TRBJ1-5, with TRBD1 as a possible D gene (6 bases). Germline V gives CDR1 KGHSH, CDR2 LQKENI. The CDR3 is made up of 15 amino acids. The germline V and J ends were trimmed by 3 bases and 9 bases, with 18 bases remaining between them. The CDR3 DNA, read in part, is TGTGCCAGCTCACCGCGGGACACTACCTCCGGGCCC. Translating it yields CASSPRDTTSGP. The CDR3 in full is CASSPRDTTSGPQHF.

CDR3 DNA (partial): TGTGCCAGCAGCCAGAGGACAGCCACCGGGGAG. This encodes CASSQRTATGE. The whole CDR3 protein is CASSQRTATGELFF. The chain has TRBV7-6 and TRBJ2-2, with D possibly matching TRBD1 (6 bases). From the germline J gene comes the end of the CDR3, since the read stops 3 residues before it. CDR3 length: 14 residues. Germline CDR1 and CDR2: SGHVS and FNYEAQ. V shed 5 bases and J shed 4 bases, with 11 bases lying between them.

A word on this clone: From the germline J gene comes the end of the CDR3, since the read stops 3 residues before it. The chain carries TRBV2 and TRBJ2-3; TRBD2 matches 9 bases. CDR3 length equals 14 residues. Trimming took 0 bases from V and 5 from J; bases not matched to a gene: 0. Germline V gives CDR1 SNHLY, CDR2 FYNNEI. CDR3 protein: CASSEALAGDTQYF. The CDR3 DNA, read in part, is TGTGCCAGCAGTGAAGCACTAGCGGGAGATACG.

As concerns this clone: The missing CDR3 end, 3 residues past where the read stops, is filled in from the germline J gene. The rearrangement links TRBV5-1 to TRBJ2-2; TRBD2 matches 15 bases. The CDR3 spans 16 residues. The J segment lost 6 bases and the V segment lost 3 bases, leaving 3 bases of the junction unmatched. Germline V lookup: CDR1 SGHRS, CDR2 YFSETQ. The CDR3 here is CASSSGLAGGPGELFF. The sequenced CDR3 bases are TGCGCCAGCAGCTCGGGACTAGCGGGGGGACCCGGGGAG.

This clone came up many times. The read falls 3 residues short of the CDR3 end, and the missing part is taken from the germline J gene. The V gene is TRBV7-8, the J gene TRBJ2-3; the match to TRBD2 covers 8 bases. This CDR3 has 15 amino acids. Germline CDR1 SGHVS, CDR2 FQNEAQ. Losses at the gene ends were 8 bases for V and 5 bases for J; bases not matched to a gene: 12. The CDR3 spells CASLLAGGRIDTQYF. The CDR3 DNA, read in part, is TGTGCCAGCCTGTTGGCGGGAGGAAGGATAGATACG.

The DNA read from the CDR3 is TGTGCCAGTAGTGCCTTGACAGGGGGCCCCTACAATGAG. The encoded protein is CASSALTGGPYNE. The whole CDR3 protein is CASSALTGGPYNEQFF. This chain joins TRBV19 and TRBJ2-1; 10 nucleotides agree with TRBD1. The sequenced fragment ends 3 residues before the CDR3 boundary, so the rest is inferred from the germline J gene. The junction had 6 bases not matched to a gene; V was cut back by 5 bases and J by 2 bases. Germline-derived CDR1 and CDR2 are LNHDA and SQIVND (reference sequence). The CDR3 covers 16 residues.

This clone was detected a few times. The read terminates 3 residues before the CDR3 end, so the remaining end is supplied by the germline J gene. The chain employs TRBV19 and TRBJ2-1; 7 nucleotides line up with TRBD2. Germline V CDR1 and CDR2: LNHDA, SQIVND (reference sequence). Trimming took 5 bases from V and 6 from J; bases not matched to a gene: 7. This CDR3 is 14 amino acids long. CDR3 bases read: TGTGCCAGTAGTGCTCGGACTAGTATCAATGAG. It encodes CASSARTSINE. From start to end, the CDR3 is CASSARTSINEQFF.

Many counts were recorded for this clone. The sequenced fragment ends 3 residues before the CDR3 boundary, so the rest is inferred from the germline J gene. V usage is TRBV7-2 and J usage is TRBJ2-5; tentative D call: TRBD1 (6 bases). CDR3 size: 12 residues. Germline-derived CDR1 and CDR2 are SGHTA and FQGNSA. Trimming took off 2 bases at V and 5 bases at J, with 6 bases between the two ends. This CDR3 reads CASSLRGETQYF. The sequenced CDR3 bases are TGTGCCAGCAGCTTAAGGGGGGAGACC.

This clone was counted at least ten times. Read data end 3 residues before the CDR3 end; the end is taken from the germline J gene. The chain combines TRBV6-1 with TRBJ2-2, with D possibly being TRBD2 (6 bases). The CDR3 sequence is 16 residues long. The germline V and J ends were trimmed by 3 bases and 4 bases, with 15 bases remaining between them. From germline, CDR1 is MNHNS and CDR2 SASEGT. CDR3 bases read: TGTGCCAGCAGTGATGTGGGACTTACCGTCACCGGGGAG. It is translated as CASSDVGLTVTGE. In full, the CDR3 is CASSDVGLTVTGELFF.

This clone was seen at least ten times. Coverage ceases 3 residues before the CDR3 finishes, and the germline J gene fills in the end. The chain has TRBV30 and TRBJ1-6, with 7 bases lining up with TRBD1. Germline CDR1 reads GTSNPN; CDR2 reads SVGIG (reference sequence). V trimming: 4 bases; J trimming: 6 bases; junction bases outside the gene matches: 6. This CDR3 has 14 residues. The CDR3 is CAWNWDSGNSPLHF. The CDR3 bases that were read are TGTGCCTGGAATTGGGACAGTGGTAATTCACCC. Full variable domain (rest looked up from reference TRBV30 and TRBJ1-6): SQTIHQWPATLVQPVGSPLSLECTVEGTSNPNLYWYRQAAGRGLQLLFYSVGIGQISSEVPQNLSASRPQDRQFILSSKKLLLSDSGFYLCAWNWDSGNSPLHFGNGTRLTVT.

This clone was found many times. The sequence runs out 3 residues before the end of the CDR3; the remainder is reconstructed from the germline J gene. The rearrangement joins TRBV5-1 to TRBJ2-1; 10 bases match TRBD1. This CDR3 has 15 amino acids. Germline V CDR1 and CDR2: SGHRS, YFSETQ. V gave up 0 bases and J gave up 6 bases; unmatched junction bases: 3. CDR3 DNA (partial): TGCGCCAGCAGCTTGGGGACAGGGGGGGGCAATGAG. Its protein is CASSLGTGGGNE. The full CDR3 protein reads CASSLGTGGGNEQFF.

This clone is medium-sized (0.01 to 0.1%) by share. The DNA ends 3 residues before the CDR3 does, and the rest of the CDR3 is filled in from the germline J gene. The chain links TRBV29-1 to TRBJ2-6; 10 nucleotides align to TRBD1. The CDR3 consists of 17 residues. The germline gives CDR1 SQVTM, CDR2 ANQGSEA. Unmatched junction bases numbered 8, after V lost 6 bases and J lost 0 bases. The covered CDR3 bases are TGCAGCGTCTTCTCCCGGGACAGGGGCTCTGGGGCCAACGTC. It codes for CSVFSRDRGSGANV. The complete CDR3 reads CSVFSRDRGSGANVLTF.

This clone is medium-sized by share. The read ends 3 residues before the CDR3 terminus; that terminus is restored from the germline J gene. The chain couples TRBV9 to TRBJ2-1, with TRBD2 identical over 7 bases. The germline V gene encodes CDR1 SGDLS and CDR2 YYNGEE. This CDR3 region has 16 residues. Germline trimming cut 5 bases from V and 0 bases from J; bases unmatched to any gene: 8. CDR3: CASSRGGAASYNEQFF. CDR3 bases read: TGTGCCAGCAGTAGGGGAGGGGCGGCCTCCTACAATGAG.

This clone was seen many times. The DNA ends 3 residues before the CDR3 does, and the rest of the CDR3 is filled in from the germline J gene. The chain uses TRBV5-1 and TRBJ1-5, with D possibly TRBD1 on 5 matching bases. The CDR3 sequence is 15 residues long. Looked up from germline, CDR1 is SGHRS and CDR2 is YFSETQ. Trimming stripped 1 base from V and 5 bases from J, with 13 bases between. The sequenced part of the CDR3 DNA is TGCGCCAGCAGCTTGTCGGGGGATAGTCATCAGCCC. Translation gives CASSLSGDSHQP. In full, the CDR3 reads CASSLSGDSHQPQHF. Looking up the rest from reference TRBV5-1 and TRBJ1-5 gives the full variable domain: KAGVTQTPRYLIKTRGQQVTLSCSPISGHRSVSWYQQTPGQGLQFLFEYFSETQRNKGNFPGRFSGRQFSNSRSEMNVSTLELGDSALYLCASSLSGDSHQPQHFGDGTRLSIL.

A note on this clone: The CDR3 extends 3 residues past the end of the read, so its final part is completed from the germline J gene. J is TRBJ2-1 and V is TRBV11-2; the D is unclear. CDR1 SGHAT and CDR2 FQNNGV come from the germline V gene. This CDR3 contains 14 residues. Trimming cost V 3 bases and J 4 bases, with 10 bases left between them. This CDR3 is CASSFLPSYNEQFF. The DNA read from the CDR3 is TGTGCCAGCAGCTTTCTACCTTCGTACAATGAG.

This clone has only a few counts. The read gets to within 3 residues of the CDR3 end, and the germline J gene fills in the rest. V usage is TRBV30 and J usage is TRBJ2-5; 8 bases line up with TRBD1. Trimming removed 7 bases from V and 1 base from J; junction bases left unmatched: 5. Looked up from germline, CDR1 is GTSNPN and CDR2 is SVGIG (reference sequence). The CDR3 loop spans 13 amino acids. The chain's CDR3 is CAYQTGGQETQYF. CDR3 DNA, as far as it was read: TGTGCCTACCAAACAGGGGGCCAAGAGACC.